A selection of T cell receptor beta chains follows, all from one sample in a study of neoadjuvant anti-PD-1 for oral cavity cancer. Clones were read by immunoSEQ multiplex PCR, and TCRdb kept only the in-frame ones, dropping some. The sample yields over 80,000 clones, less than 85% seen once. Material: PBMCs, obtained before nivolumab (anti-PD-1) treatment. All receptors derive from a person aged 35-79 years with oral cavity squamous cell carcinoma. The CDR3 runs from the conserved cysteine through the conserved F or W. The D gene is left open where the match is weak. Size tells how often a clone was seen (once, few, many) or the class of an expanded clone, and some rows leave it out.

13	-	TRBV5-1	-	TRBJ1-2	TGCGCCAGCAGCTTGCCAACTAACTATGGCTACACCTTC	CASSLPTNYGYTF
15	-	TRBV30	TRBD2	TRBJ2-2	TGTGCCTGGGGTTTGCTAGCGGGACTCACCGGGGAGCTGTTTTTT	CAWGLLAGLTGELFF
16	-	TRBV10-3	TRBD2	TRBJ2-7	TGTGCCATCAGTGTGGGGACTAGCGGGAGCGTCTACGAGCAGTACTTC	CAISVGTSGSVYEQYF
15	-	TRBV29-1	TRBD2	TRBJ2-3	TGCAGCGTGAGGGGGACTAGCGGGAGCCCAGATACGCAGTATTTT	CSVRGTSGSPDTQYF
16	-	TRBV5-1	TRBD2	TRBJ2-7	TGCGCCAGCAGCTGGACTAGCGGGAGGGCGTCCTACGAGCAGTACTTC	CASSWTSGRASYEQYF
15	once	TRBV10-1	-	TRBJ2-1	TGCGCCAGCACCAAGGACCTTGGGGGCCTGGGGGAGCAGTTCTTC	CASTKDLGGLGEQFF
15	-	TRBV11-2	-	TRBJ2-1	TGTGCCAGCAGCTTAATAGGTCAAATCGGCAATGAGCAGTTCTTC	CASSLIGQIGNEQFF
11	-	TRBV5-3	-	TRBJ2-7	TGTGCCAGAAGCTTGAGAGCAGGGCAGTACTTC	CARSLRAGQYF
14	-	TRBV30	TRBD2	TRBJ2-1	TGTGCCTGGAGAACTAGCGGGGGCTACAATGAGCAGTTCTTC	CAWRTSGGYNEQFF
17	-	TRBV4-1	-	TRBJ1-1	TGCGCCAGCAGCCCCCTACCGGCACGGTCTACGGACACTGAAGCTTTCTTT	CASSPLPARSTDTEAFF
12	-	TRBV13	-	TRBJ2-5	TGTGCCAGCAGCCCAGGGGGGGAGACCCAGTACTTC	CASSPGGETQYF
15	-	TRBV6-5	-	TRBJ1-3	TGTGCCAGCAGTCCAGGGGCGAGCTCTGGAAACACCATATATTTT	CASSPGASSGNTIYF
13	-	TRBV5-4	-	TRBJ1-1	TGTGCCAGCAGCTTGGGGGAAAACACTGAAGCTTTCTTT	CASSLGENTEAFF
11	-	TRBV5-6	-	TRBJ2-7	TGTGCCAGCAGCACCTCCTACGAGCAGTACTTC	CASSTSYEQYF
14	-	TRBV6-1	-	TRBJ2-7	TGTGCCAGCAGTGACAGCCCCGAATCCTACGAGCAGTACTTC	CASSDSPESYEQYF
14	-	TRBV30	TRBD2	TRBJ2-3	TGTGCCTGGAGTGTAGCGGTAGCGGGGGATACGCAGTATTTT	CAWSVAVAGDTQYF
13	-	TRBV5-6	-	TRBJ2-1	TGTGCCAGCCGCCGGGACCCTTTTAATGAGCAGTTCTTC	CASRRDPFNEQFF
13	-	TRBV29-1	-	TRBJ2-2	TGCAGCGGCCGACGGCAAAACACCGGGGAGCTGTTTTTT	CSGRRQNTGELFF
13	-	TRBV10-1	-	TRBJ2-1	TGCGCCAGCAGTGAGGAGTTAGGTAATGAGCAGTTCTTC	CASSEELGNEQFF
14	-	TRBV29-1	-	TRBJ2-3	TGCAGCGTTGCGTCCCTCGAGCTCACAGATACGCAGTATTTT	CSVASLELTDTQYF
14	-	TRBV6-5	TRBD1	TRBJ2-7	TGTGCCAGCAGGGCCGGGACAGGGGGCTACGAGCAGTACTTC	CASRAGTGGYEQYF
13	-	TRBV6-1	-	TRBJ1-1	TGTGCCAGCACGCGGGGGTCAAACACTGAAGCTTTCTTT	CASTRGSNTEAFF
13	-	TRBV10-2	-	TRBJ1-1	TGCGCCAGCAGGGAGCGGGAGGACACTGAAGCTTTCTTT	CASREREDTEAFF
12	-	TRBV30	-	TRBJ2-2	TGTGCCTGGAGAGACCGCTCCGGGGAGCTGTTTTTT	CAWRDRSGELFF
15	-	TRBV5-1	TRBD1	TRBJ2-7	TGCGCCAGCATCCCAGACCCGGGACAGGGTTACGAGCAGTACTTC	CASIPDPGQGYEQYF
15	-	TRBV5-5	TRBD1	TRBJ1-5	TGTGCCAGCAGCCGCACGGGACAGGGGGATCAGCCCCAGCATTTT	CASSRTGQGDQPQHF
17	-	TRBV5-1	TRBD2	TRBJ2-2	TGCGCCAGCAGCTTGGCAGAGACTAGCGGGACTCTTGGGGAGCTGTTTTTT	CASSLAETSGTLGELFF